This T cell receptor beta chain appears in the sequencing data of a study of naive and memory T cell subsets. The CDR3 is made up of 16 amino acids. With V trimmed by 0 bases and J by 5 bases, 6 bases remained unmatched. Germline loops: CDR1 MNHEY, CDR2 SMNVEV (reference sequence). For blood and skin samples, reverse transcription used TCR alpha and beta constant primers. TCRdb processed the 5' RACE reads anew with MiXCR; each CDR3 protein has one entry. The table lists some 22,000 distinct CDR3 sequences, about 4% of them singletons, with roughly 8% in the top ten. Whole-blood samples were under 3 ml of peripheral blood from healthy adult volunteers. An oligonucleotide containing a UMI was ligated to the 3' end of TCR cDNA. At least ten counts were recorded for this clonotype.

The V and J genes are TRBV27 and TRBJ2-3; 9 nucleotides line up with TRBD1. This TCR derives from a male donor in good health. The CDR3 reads CASSLSWGQGRDTQYF. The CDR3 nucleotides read TGTGCCAGCAGTTTATCGTGGGGACAGGGTCGAGATACGCAGTATTTT.